The T cell receptor (beta chain) under discussion was sequenced for a study of blood T cells in healthy people across ages. General study results and limits: Per million T cells, TCR beta diversity dropped roughly linearly as age increased. The unsorted PBMCs prevented any conclusive comparison of naive versus antigen-experienced cells.

Concerning this clonotype itself: Antigen unknown.

The CDR3 is made up of 16 amino acids. The germline gives CDR1 SGHTA, CDR2 FQGNSA. Trimming removed 2 bases from V and 0 bases from J; junction bases left unmatched: 4. The second PCR ran about 6 to 12 cycles with a sample-barcoded 5' primer and J-beta primers. In TCRdb, the 5' RACE reads were re-called with MiXCR into one record per CDR3 protein. There are roughly 800,000 distinct CDR3 sequences in the sample; around 25% occur only once, and under 4.5% lies in the top ten. This same sample was also taken into another study, of T cells of mothers and their children. As that report states: The donor cohort consisted of a few healthy Caucasian mothers and their six children. Thymic selection molds TCR recombination output in much the same way for related pairs as for unrelated pairs.

The clonotype comes from a boy younger than 18 in good health. The specimen was blood. The rearrangement joins TRBV7-2 to TRBJ2-1, with 7 bases matching TRBD2. CDR3 sequence reads: CASSLSGTSSYNEQFF. CDR3 nucleotide sequence: TGTGCCAGCAGCTTAAGCGGGACGAGCTCCTACAATGAGCAGTTCTTC.